This is a list of T cell receptor beta chains from one sample in a study of blood T cell repertoires in COVID-19. Using immunoSEQ multiplex PCR, the repertoire was profiled, and TCRdb retains in-frame clones only, with some absent. The repertoire holds around 300,000 clones, with 70% to 90% as singletons. The sequenced sample consisted of PBMCs or T cells enriched from blood (not recorded which). Receptors originate from a woman in her 30s who had recovered from COVID-19. CDR3s leave out the opening cysteine and the closing phenylalanine or tryptophan. The size field is filled for only some rows; it gives once, few, many or a size class.

TRBV5-1,.,11,ASSLGQEETQY
TRBV7-2,.,11,ASRSRTSHEQF
TRBV20-1,.,11,SASLGGVETQY
TRBV24-1,.,11,ATSGRRNYGYT
TRBV28,.,13,ASSFPTARGTEAF
TRBV15,.,12,ATTHMLAKNIQY
TRBV9,once,14,ASRIYRDREFPGYT
TRBV3-1/TRBV3-2,.,14,ASRAEQALTNEKLF
TRBV5-4,once,14,ASSQQGTGGGNTIY
TRBV10-3,.,18,AISSVGTGLLALMNTEAF
TRBV7-2,.,12,ASSFGRQNYGYT
TRBV24-1,.,15,ATSDWYPRGRNQPQH
TRBV6-2/TRBV6-3,once,12,ASSPVGARETQY
TRBV10-2,few,13,ASRGGQGGFYEQY
TRBV5-1,once,16,ASSVLSTGLAGSYEQY
TRBV5-1,once,13,ASRAGTSIHNEQF
TRBV9,.,11,ASSGGLNSPLH